The clone carrying this TCR beta chain was observed a single time. V shed 2 bases and J shed 4 bases, with 9 bases lying between them. CDR3 length: 14 residues. In germline, CDR1 is SGHRS, CDR2 YFSETQ. The sorted regulatory T cells were CD4+, CD25-high and CD127-low, with genomic DNA sequenced. This sample was included in a study of regulatory and conventional T cells in RAG deficiency. The repertoire was sequenced with immunoSEQ multiplex PCR; TCRdb's copy has only in-frame clones and lacks some. The sample contains some 19,000 clones, approximately 88% of which appear only once. The same sample was also used in a study of regulatory T cells. That work states: The PCR used 52 TRBV and 13 TRBJ primers.

What was sequenced was Tregs sorted from blood. This TCR came from a human donor in good health. The rearrangement joins TRBV5-1 to TRBJ1-4, with TRBD1 as a possible D gene (5 bases). CDR3 amino acids: CASSLGVGNEKLFF. The DNA for the CDR3 is TGCGCCAGCAGCTTAGGGGTTGGTAATGAAAAACTGTTTTTT.